These 6 T cell receptor beta chains share one sample of origin, sequenced in a study of graft-versus-host responses after intestinal transplantation. Graft specimens yielded both intraepithelial and lamina propria lymphocytes. Sequenced by immunoSEQ multiplex PCR; TCRdb stores in-frame clones only, minus some. The sample yields approximately 5,000 clones, roughly 65% seen once. The source material was ileum tissue, sampled just over 300 days after intestinal transplant. These receptors all stem from a human patient who received an intestinal transplant, so some T cells may come from the graft donor.

This clone was seen only a few times. V gene TRBV19 combines with J gene TRBJ2-2; the match to TRBD1 covers 8 bases. Germline V gene sequence: CDR1 LNHDA, CDR2 SQIVND (reference sequence). Germline trimming cut 1 base from V and 6 bases from J; bases unmatched to any gene: 4. There are 15 residues in the CDR3. CDR3 bases: TGTGCCAGTAGTATAGGGACAGGGAGTGCCGGGGAGCTGTTTTTT. It translates to CASSIGTGSAGELFF.

This clone was observed once. CDR3 loop: CASSPTIAVQPYEQYF. CDR3 nucleotide sequence: TGTGCCAGCAGTCCAACGATAGCAGTCCAACCCTACGAGCAGTACTTC. The chain employs TRBV27 and TRBJ2-7; D is uncertain. V lost 5 bases, J lost 2 bases, and 19 bases lay in between. This CDR3 comprises 16 residues. Germline loops: CDR1 MNHEY, CDR2 SMNVEV (reference sequence).

V gene TRBV4-2 combines with J gene TRBJ2-7; no definite D call. V lost 5 bases to trimming and J lost 7 bases, with 21 bases between them. The CDR3 extends over 15 amino acids. The germline gives CDR1 LGHNA, CDR2 YNFKEQ. The CDR3 sequence is CASSFETRPLREQYF. The CDR3 DNA reads TGTGCCAGCAGCTTCGAGACACGGCCCTTGAGAGAGCAGTACTTC.

The chain recombines TRBV7-3 with TRBJ2-1; TRBD2 matches at 7 bases. There are 14 residues in the CDR3. Trimming cost V 2 bases and J 7 bases; bases outside gene matches: 5. The germline V gene has CDR1 SGHTA and CDR2 FQGTGA. The CDR3 DNA is TGTGCCAGCAGCTTAGGACTAGAATCGAATGAGCAGTTCTTC. Its translation: CASSLGLESNEQFF.

CDR3 nucleotide sequence: TGTGCCAGCAGCTCCGACAACAGGGGGCGTCAGACCTACGAGCAGTACTTC. Translated, it gives CASSSDNRGRQTYEQYF. This chain joins TRBV11-2 and TRBJ2-7, with 9 nucleotides matching TRBD1. Germline CDR1 SGHAT, CDR2 FQNNGV. Trimming removed 4 bases from V and 2 bases from J; junction bases left unmatched: 12. This CDR3 contains 17 residues. Full variable domain (missing parts from reference TRBV11-2 and TRBJ2-7): EAGVAQSPRYKIIEKRQSVAFWCNPISGHATLYWYQQILGQGPKLLIQFQNNGVVDDSQLPKDRFSAERLKGVDSTLKIQPAKLEDSAVYLCASSSDNRGRQTYEQYFGPGTRLTVT.

The chain has TRBV28 and TRBJ2-3; TRBD2 aligns across 13 bases. The CDR3 is 17 residues long. The junction had 12 bases not matched to a gene; V was cut back by 7 bases and J by 5 bases. Per the germline V gene, CDR1 is MDHEN and CDR2 is SYDVKM. As DNA, the CDR3 is TGTGCCAGCACCCATACTAGCGGGAGGGCACCCCGAGATACGCAGTATTTT. Its protein is CASTHTSGRAPRDTQYF.